This note documents a single T cell receptor (beta chain) sequence. The CDR3 contains 12 residues. Deletions cut 1 base from V and 9 bases from J, with 10 bases between. Germline assignment: CDR1 SGHNT and CDR2 YYREEE (reference sequence). This entry is derived from a study of blood T cell repertoires in COVID-19. Study summary: Some COVID-19 samples were acute and others convalescent; all came from the United States, Italy and Spain. Sources were T cells, B-cell-depleted T cells, or PBMCs; the material itself was cDNA or gDNA.

How the authors handled the data: Amplification of reference gene primers provided the estimated nucleated cell counts. Using immunoSEQ multiplex PCR, the repertoire was profiled, and TCRdb retains in-frame clones only, with some absent. Clonal size and the V and J genes are those of that table, whereas D and trimming came from the DNA. The top ten hold about 15% of the sample, which has roughly 60,000 clones, 70% to 90% seen once. The chain has TRBV5-4 and TRBJ1-1; D not resolved. What was sequenced was peripheral blood. The clonotype was recovered from a man of 80 years or more with acute or convalescent COVID-19. The CDR3 spells CASSLKGAQAFF. CDR3 nucleotides: TGTGCCAGCAGCTTGAAGGGAGCTCAAGCTTTCTTT. The full variable domain, completed using reference TRBV5-4 and TRBJ1-1, is ETGVTQSPTHLIKTRGQQVTLRCSSQSGHNTVSWYQQALGQGPQFIFQYYREEENGRGNFPPRFSGLQFPNYSSELNVNALELDDSALYLCASSLKGAQAFFGQGTRLTVV.